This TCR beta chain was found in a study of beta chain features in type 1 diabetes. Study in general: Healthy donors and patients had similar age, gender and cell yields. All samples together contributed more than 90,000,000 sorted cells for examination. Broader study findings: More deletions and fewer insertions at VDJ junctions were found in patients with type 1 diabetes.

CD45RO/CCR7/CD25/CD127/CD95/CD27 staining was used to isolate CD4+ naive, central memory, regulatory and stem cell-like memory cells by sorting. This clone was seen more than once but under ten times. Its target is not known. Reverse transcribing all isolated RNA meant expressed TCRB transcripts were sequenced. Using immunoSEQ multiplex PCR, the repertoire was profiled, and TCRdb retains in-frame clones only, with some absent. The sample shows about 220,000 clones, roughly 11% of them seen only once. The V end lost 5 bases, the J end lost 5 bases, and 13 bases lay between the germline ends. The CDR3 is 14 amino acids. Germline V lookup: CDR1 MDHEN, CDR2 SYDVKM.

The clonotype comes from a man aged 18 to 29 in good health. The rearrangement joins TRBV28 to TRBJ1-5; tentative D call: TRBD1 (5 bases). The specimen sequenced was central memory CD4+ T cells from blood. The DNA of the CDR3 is TGTGCCAGCAGTCCCCCCCAGGGACATCAGCCCCAGCATTTT. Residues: CASSPPQGHQPQHF.